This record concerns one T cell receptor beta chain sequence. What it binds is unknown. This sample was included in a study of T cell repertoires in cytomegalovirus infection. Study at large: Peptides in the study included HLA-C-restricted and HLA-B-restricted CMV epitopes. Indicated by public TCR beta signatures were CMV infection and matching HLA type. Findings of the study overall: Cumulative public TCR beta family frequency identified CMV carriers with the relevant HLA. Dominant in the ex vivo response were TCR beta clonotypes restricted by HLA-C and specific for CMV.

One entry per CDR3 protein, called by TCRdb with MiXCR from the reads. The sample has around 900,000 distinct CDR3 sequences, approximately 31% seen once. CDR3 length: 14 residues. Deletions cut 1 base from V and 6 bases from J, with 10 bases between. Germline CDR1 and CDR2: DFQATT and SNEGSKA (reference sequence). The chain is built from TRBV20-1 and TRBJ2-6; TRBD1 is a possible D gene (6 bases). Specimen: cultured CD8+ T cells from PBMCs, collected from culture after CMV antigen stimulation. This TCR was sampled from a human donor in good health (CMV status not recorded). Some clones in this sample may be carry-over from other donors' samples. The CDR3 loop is CSARADRPANVLTF. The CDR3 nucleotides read TGCAGTGCTAGAGCAGACAGGCCGGCCAACGTCCTGACTTTC.